This paragraph covers one T cell receptor beta chain sequence. Its antigen remains unidentified. The entry originates in a study of identical twins. The trim removed 5 bases at V and 4 bases at J, leaving 3 bases unmatched. Germline assignment: CDR1 LGHDT and CDR2 YNNKEL (reference sequence). The CDR3 contains 14 residues. Regarding the study as a whole: The degree of excess twin sharing was weaker in beta out-of-frame sequences. Insertions were fewer in abundant cord blood beta clonotypes, whereas memory repertoires showed none of this pattern.

TCRdb re-called the 5' RACE reads with MiXCR, one entry per CDR3 protein. Among 500,000 to 550,000 distinct CDR3 sequences listed, approximately 20% were seen once. These data are also associated with another study on yellow fever vaccine responses in identical twins. That report adds: Twins reportedly showed a vaccine T cell response that seemed partly convergent and partly personalized.

V and J are TRBV3-1 and TRBJ2-2; TRBD2 matches 8 bases. The sequence derives from a woman between 18 and 30 years old in good health. Input material: CD4+ T cells sorted from blood. CDR3 sequence reads: CASSNLAGTGELFF. The CDR3 region has the DNA TGTGCCAGCAGCAACCTAGCGGGCACCGGGGAGCTGTTTTTT.